The 24 T cell receptor beta chains in this list originate from one sample, sequenced in a study of prognosis after radiotherapy for stage I lung cancer (dated by TCRdb to 2020 to 2022). The instrument was an Illumina HiSeq 3000. Two rounds of multiplex PCR were performed to amplify the TCR beta CDR3 region from genomic DNA. In the first round of PCR, primers specific to each TRBV and TRBJ gene were used, and the primer sequences are filed in Chinese patent CN105087789A. TCRdb reworked the public reads: Q25 trimming with fastp, MiXCR clone assembly, productive beta chains retained. CDR3 protein sequences are deduplicated, and each keeps its most common genes and DNA. The sample contains tens of thousands of distinct CDR3 sequences, roughly 43% of them found a single time. 25% to 35% of the sample is in the top ten clones. This specimen was PBMCs, taken before or after stereotactic body radiation therapy (not recorded which). All receptors derive from a donor aged 50 or older with non-small cell lung cancer.

Regarding this clonotype: This sequence is one base from a far larger clone and is likely a read error. V and J are TRBV6-2 or TRBV6-3 and TRBJ2-7; D perhaps matches TRBD2 (5 bases). This CDR3 is 10 amino acids long. Trimming cost V 5 bases and J 12 bases, with 11 bases left between them. Germline V lookup: CDR1 MNHEY, CDR2 SVGEGT. The CDR3 here is CASSVAEGYF. The CDR3 DNA reads TGTGCCAGCAGTGTGGCCGAGGGGTACTTC.

This rearrangement joins TRBV2 to TRBJ1-2; possibly TRBD1 for D (6 bases). Trimming left V 8 bases short and J 9 bases short, with 19 bases between. CDR3 length: 13 residues. In germline, CDR1 is SNHLY, CDR2 FYNNEI. Here the CDR3 reads CASGLQGAGCYTF. The CDR3 bases are TGTGCCAGCGGATTACAGGGAGCCGGGTGCTACACCTTC.

V gene TRBV19 combines with J gene TRBJ1-1, with D maybe TRBD1 (5 bases). Germline V lookup: CDR1 LNHDA, CDR2 SQIVND (reference sequence). Trimming pared 3 bases from V and 0 bases from J, leaving 8 bases between. This CDR3 has 14 amino acids. The CDR3 here is CASSIEGLNTEAFF. As DNA, the CDR3 is TGTGCCAGTAGTATCGAGGGGCTGAACACTGAAGCTTTCTTT.

Comments on this clonotype: This probably arose from a read error, given a far larger clone one base away. The chain carries TRBV6-1 and TRBJ1-4; D gene unclear. The CDR3 totals 14 residues. Germline V gives CDR1 MNHNS, CDR2 SASEGT. The DNA for the CDR3 is TGTTCCAGCAGTTACCAAAGAACGGGAGAAAAACTGTTTTTT. It specifies CSSSYQRTGEKLFF.

This clonotype showed up many times. This clone may be a read error of a much larger clone one base away. The chain recombines TRBV27 with TRBJ2-7; D call uncertain. CDR3 length equals 15 residues. Germline CDR1 MNHEY, CDR2 SMNVEV (reference sequence). The CDR3 loop is CASSPTPSRSYERYF. The CDR3, as DNA: TGTGCCAGCAGTCCCACGCCTAGTAGGTCCTACGAGCGGTACTTC.

This clonotype was seen once. One base away lies a much larger clone, so this may be a sequencing read error. The chain recombines TRBV4-3 with TRBJ2-3; D is unclear. CDR3 size: 15 residues. Germline V gene data show CDR1 as LGHNA and CDR2 as YSLEER. CDR3 loop: CAISQGVDSTDTQYF. As DNA, the CDR3 is TGCGCCATCAGCCAAGGCGTGGACAGCACAGATACGCAGTATTTT.

The CDR3 nucleotides read TGTGCCACCAGCAGATCTGGACCCTCAATGGGGCATCCCCAGCATTTT. Amino acid sequence: CATSRSGPSMGHPQHF. The chain employs TRBV15 and TRBJ1-5, with a tentative D call TRBD1 (5 bases). This CDR3 is built from 16 residues. V was trimmed by 2 bases and J by 10 bases, leaving 21 bases between them. CDR1 and CDR2 (germline): LNHNV, YYDKDF (reference sequence).

This clonotype has only a few counts. The chain joins TRBV6-2 or TRBV6-3 to TRBJ2-2, with 8 bases lining up with TRBD1. The CDR3 spans 15 residues. Germline lookup yields CDR1 MNHEY and CDR2 SVGEGT. Germline trimming cut 5 bases from V and 5 bases from J; bases unmatched to any gene: 7. CDR3 DNA: TGTGCCAGCAGTGAAGTGCAGGGGGCGACCGGGGAGCTGTTTTTT. It translates to CASSEVQGATGELFF.

A few counts support this clonotype. Just one base apart from a much larger clone, this may be a read error. V is TRBV6-1 and J is TRBJ2-5, with TRBD2 as a possible D gene (5 bases). The CDR3 consists of 13 residues. Trimming left V 5 bases short and J 7 bases short, with 14 bases between. Germline CDR1 is MNHNS and CDR2 is SASEGT. CDR3 sequence (DNA): TGTGCCAGCAGTCACGACGGGGTTGGGACCCAGTACTTC. As protein: CASSHDGVGTQYF.

This clonotype came up many times. V usage is TRBV3-1 and J usage is TRBJ2-1, with 8 bases lining up with TRBD2. CDR3 size: 13 residues. With V trimmed by 0 bases and J by 12 bases, 4 bases remained unmatched. Germline values: CDR1 LGHDT, CDR2 YNNKEL (reference sequence). CDR3 in DNA: TGTGCCAGCAGCCAAGATGGTGGGACTAGGCAGTTCTTC. Encoded protein: CASSQDGGTRQFF.

Concerning this clonotype itself: It is likely a read error: a sequence one base away is far more abundant. The chain uses TRBV6-4 and TRBJ2-7; possibly TRBD1 for D (6 bases). CDR1 and CDR2 from the germline V gene are MRHNA and SNTAGT. The CDR3 is 14 residues long. The CDR3 loop is CASPGDWGAYEKYF. The CDR3 DNA reads as TGTGCCAGCCCAGGGGATTGGGGAGCCTACGAGAAGTACTTC.

Many counts were recorded for this clonotype. This sequence joins TRBV12-3 or TRBV12-4 and TRBJ2-5; 7 bases line up with TRBD2. Trimming took 6 bases from V and 5 from J; bases not matched to a gene: 9. The CDR3 has 14 amino acids. CDR3 residues: CASSPLAGWETQYF. CDR3 DNA sequence: TGTGCCAGCAGCCCCTTAGCGGGTTGGGAGACCCAGTACTTC.

The V call is TRBV7-9, the J call TRBJ2-7, with 10 bases lining up with TRBD2. The J segment lost 2 bases and the V segment lost 6 bases, leaving 7 bases of the junction unmatched. The germline V gene encodes CDR1 SEHNR and CDR2 FQNEAQ (reference sequence). This CDR3 region has 15 residues. The CDR3 here is CASRPSSGSTYEQYF. CDR3 nucleotide sequence: TGTGCCAGCAGACCCTCTAGCGGGAGCACCTACGAGCAGTACTTC.

Remarks on this clonotype: Since a far larger clone is one base different, this is likely a read error. The V and J genes are TRBV6-1 and TRBJ2-1; D is uncertain. The germline V and J ends were trimmed by 5 bases and 6 bases, with 17 bases remaining between them. This CDR3 is 15 amino acids long. The germline gives CDR1 MNHNS, CDR2 SASEGT. CDR3 protein: CASSYGSSGVNEQFF. As DNA, the CDR3 is TGTGCCAGCAGTTACGGGTCTAGTGGGGTCAATGAGCAGTTCTTC.

This clonotype was observed many times. The chain combines TRBV19 with TRBJ2-2; the match to TRBD2 covers 8 bases. CDR3 length: 15 amino acids. With 8 bases clipped from V and 0 bases from J, the junction kept 5 bases outside the gene matches. In germline, CDR1 is LNHDA, CDR2 SQIVND (reference sequence). The CDR3 nucleotides are TGTGCCAGTCGGGGGGGCTTTACGAACACCGGGGAGCTGTTTTTT. It translates to CASRGGFTNTGELFF.

This clonotype was detected only a few times. The chain carries TRBV29-1 and TRBJ2-7, with D perhaps TRBD2 (7 bases). The CDR3 runs to 18 residues. V was pared by 0 bases and J by 5 bases, with 26 bases between. The germline V gene has CDR1 SQVTM and CDR2 ANQGSEA. CDR3 residues: CSVEDEVIGRGPHHEQYF. The CDR3 DNA follows: TGCAGCGTTGAAGATGAGGTCATCGGGCGGGGGCCCCACCACGAGCAGTACTTC.

This rearrangement joins TRBV7-9 to TRBJ1-1; D is perhaps TRBD1 (5 bases). V lost 1 base and J lost 6, with 12 bases in between. The CDR3 runs to 14 residues. Per the germline V gene, CDR1 is SEHNR and CDR2 is FQNEAQ (reference sequence). The CDR3 DNA follows: TGTGCCAGCAGCTTAGAACGACAGCGCCCTGAAGCTTTCTTT. Residues: CASSLERQRPEAFF.

V and J are TRBV7-2 and TRBJ1-6; tentatively, D is TRBD1 (5 bases). CDR1 and CDR2 from the germline V gene are SGHTA and FQGNSA. The V end was cut by 0 bases, the J end by 4 bases, with 10 bases between. CDR3 size: 16 residues. The CDR3 here is CASSLAGDGYNSPLHF. DNA of the CDR3: TGTGCCAGCAGCTTAGCCGGGGACGGATATAATTCACCCCTCCACTTT.

This clonotype was recorded at least ten times. This chain links TRBV20-1 with TRBJ2-3; perhaps TRBD2 as D (6 bases). The CDR3 length is 16 residues. Looked up from germline, CDR1 is DFQATT and CDR2 is SNEGSKA (reference sequence). V lost 6 bases and J lost 0, with 19 bases in between. The CDR3 loop is CSAPLYGTPSTDTQYF. DNA of the CDR3: TGCAGTGCACCACTTTACGGGACTCCGAGCACAGATACGCAGTATTTT.

Many counts were recorded for this clonotype. The chain employs TRBV5-4 and TRBJ2-7, with no clear D. V gave up 5 bases and J gave up 7 bases, with 31 bases separating them. There are 18 residues in the CDR3. CDR1 and CDR2 from the germline V gene are SGHNT and YYREEE (reference sequence). In DNA, the CDR3 is TGTGCCAGCAGGGAATTGCGGTATCGCGACTTGAGACGGTGGGAGCAGTACTTC. This encodes CASRELRYRDLRRWEQYF. Full variable domain (outside the CDR3, taken from reference TRBV5-4 and TRBJ2-7): ETGVTQSPTHLIKTRGQQVTLRCSSQSGHNTVSWYQQALGQGPQFIFQYYREEENGRGNFPPRFSGLQFPNYSSELNVNALELDDSALYLCASRELRYRDLRRWEQYFGPGTRLTVT.

This clonotype was found once. J is TRBJ1-1 and V is TRBV20-1; 7 bases align to TRBD1. The V and J ends lost 6 bases and 13 bases, in that order; junction bases with no gene match: 17. The CDR3 consists of 13 residues. CDR1 is DFQATT, CDR2 SNEGSKA, per germline (reference sequence). The DNA for the CDR3 is TGCAGTGCAGGCAGGGGGGCTTCTTGGGTGGATTTCTTT. The encoded protein is CSAGRGASWVDFF.

This clonotype was found many times. A much larger clone sits a single nucleotide away, making a read error possible. The V gene is TRBV27, the J gene TRBJ2-7; perhaps TRBD1 as D (5 bases). Germline CDR1 reads MNHEY; CDR2 reads SMNVEV (reference sequence). The CDR3 is 13 amino acids. The chain's CDR3 is CASSPTVLYERYF. CDR3 nucleotide sequence: TGTGCCAGCAGCCCGACAGTACTCTACGAGCGGTACTTC.

This clonotype was seen once. The chain carries TRBV2 and TRBJ1-1; 8 nucleotides line up with TRBD1. CDR1 and CDR2 from the germline V gene are SNHLY and FYNNEI. V was pared by 6 bases and J by 2 bases, with 8 bases of the junction left unmatched. This CDR3 has 15 amino acids. CDR3 in amino acids: CASRERTGPNTEAFF. The CDR3 nucleotides read TGTGCCAGCAGAGAACGGACAGGGCCCAACACTGAAGCTTTCTTT.

The gene calls are TRBV28 and TRBJ2-1; the D gene is possibly TRBD1 (5 bases). V was pared by 4 bases and J by 3 bases, with 16 bases between. CDR3 size: 16 residues. Germline loops: CDR1 MDHEN, CDR2 SYDVKM. The CDR3 is CASSSFVTDIYNEQFF. The CDR3 nucleotides are TGTGCCAGCAGTTCTTTTGTGACAGATATCTACAATGAGCAGTTCTTC.